This TCR beta chain was obtained from a study of cytomegalovirus exposure and HLA in healthy donors. Study outcomes and limitations: CMV serostatus stood as the only immune exposure information on hand. Near-uniform donor sequencing depth was presumed by presence/absence analyses.

The CDR3 sequence is 14 residues long. V lost 1 base and J lost 11, with 18 bases in between. Germline V gene data show CDR1 as SEHNR and CDR2 as FQNEAQ (reference sequence). When sampled, the donors appeared nominally healthy, though they likely had unrecorded immune exposures. Remarks on this clone: Its antigen is not known.

In the PCR, 60 Vbeta and 13 Jbeta primers were used. In the source study's methods: The authors later counted roughly 77 million unique TCR beta chains, 9 million to 14 million of them shared. Only in-frame clones appear in the TCRdb table, and some are missing; sequencing was by immunoSEQ multiplex PCR. V, J and clone size were drawn from that table, and D and trimming were deduced from the DNA. Of approximately 190,000 clones in the sample, 80% to 90% were seen once. The sample taken for sequencing was PBMCs. This receptor was identified in a middle-aged man in good health and CMV-seropositive. The chain couples TRBV7-9 to TRBJ2-7; D may be TRBD1 (5 bases). For the CDR3, the DNA is TGTGCCAGCAGCTTAGGGTGGAAACAAGGGGAAGAGTACTTC. Protein: CASSLGWKQGEEYF.